The T cell receptor beta chain described here comes from a study of blood T cell repertoires in COVID-19. Study at large: Both acute and convalescent COVID-19 samples were obtained from the United States, Italy and Spain. The cDNA or gDNA used as material had been derived from T cells, B-cell-depleted T cells, or PBMCs.

Authors' processing steps: Estimation of nucleated cell counts was performed using reference gene primer amplification. TCRdb keeps only in-frame clones here, not all; method: immunoSEQ multiplex PCR. That table supplies the V and J calls and clone size; D and trimming were determined from the DNA. The sample records some 230,000 clones, around 82% being singletons. With 3 bases removed from V and 6 bases from J, the gap between germline ends came to 13 bases. Germline V lookup: CDR1 SGHDT, CDR2 YYEEEE. The CDR3 sequence is 15 residues long. The sequence was obtained from an older woman with acute or convalescent COVID-19. Source material: peripheral blood. This chain links TRBV5-6 with TRBJ1-6; D not resolved. The CDR3 is CASSYTGIINSPLHF. The CDR3, as DNA: TGTGCCAGCAGCTACACCGGGATCATTAATTCACCCCTCCACTTT.